Listed below are T cell receptor beta chains from one sample, sequenced in a study of OX40 agonist ivuxolimab in advanced cancers. Sequencing used immunoSEQ multiplex PCR; TCRdb keeps in-frame clones, though not all of them. The repertoire holds approximately 60,000 clones, with approximately 84% as singletons. The source was CD4+ or CD8+ T cells sorted from blood, collected in a trial of the OX40 agonist ivuxolimab. The source is an adult with an advanced solid tumor such as melanoma, head and neck, liver or kidney cancer. Each CDR3 is given with its conserved first and last residue. Fields, in order: J gene, D gene, V gene, clone size, CDR3 protein, CDR3 DNA. The D gene is left open where the match is weak. Clone size appears in some rows only: once, few, many, or a class for an expanded clone.

>TRBJ2-3|NA|TRBV11-1|NA
CASSLQRSTDTQYF
TGTGCCAGCAGCTTGCAGCGTTCCACAGATACGCAGTATTTT
>TRBJ2-7|NA|TRBV6-5|NA
CATRGGGRYEQYF
TGTGCCACACGGGGTGGGGGAAGATACGAGCAGTACTTC
>TRBJ1-3|NA|TRBV19|NA
CASSPPGNTIYF
TGTGCCAGTAGTCCCCCTGGAAACACCATATATTTT
>TRBJ2-3|TRBD2|TRBV11-3|few
CASSLQIQGLAGREGYF
TGTGCCAGCAGCTTACAGATACAGGGTCTAGCGGGGAGGGAGGGGTATTTT
>TRBJ1-2|NA|TRBV4-3|NA
CASSQDGSLSIWGYTF
TGCGCCAGCAGCCAAGATGGGTCTTTGTCGATATGGGGCTACACCTTC
>TRBJ2-6|NA|TRBV7-6|NA
CASSVRGDSSGANVLTF
TGTGCCAGCAGCGTCCGAGGGGATTCCTCTGGGGCCAACGTCCTGACTTTC
>TRBJ1-1|NA|TRBV11-3|NA
CASSSQGGNTEAFF
TGTGCCAGCAGCTCCCAAGGGGGGAACACTGAAGCTTTCTTT
>TRBJ2-1|NA|TRBV19|NA
CASSIGATHNEQFF
TGTGCCAGTAGTATTGGGGCAACCCACAATGAGCAGTTCTTC
>TRBJ2-7|TRBD2|TRBV5-6|NA
CASSSGTSDFEQYF
TGTGCCAGCAGTTCGGGGACTAGTGATTTCGAGCAGTACTTC
>TRBJ2-5|NA|TRBV2|few
CASSDTGVRGQETQYF
TGTGCCAGCAGTGATACGGGGGTAAGGGGTCAAGAGACCCAGTACTTC
>TRBJ2-7|NA|TRBV9|once
CASSGPAGPPGEQYF
TGTGCCAGCAGCGGGCCGGCGGGGCCCCCAGGCGAGCAGTACTTC
>TRBJ2-1|TRBD2|TRBV6-6|NA
CASRQSGRTYNEQFF
TGTGCCAGCAGACAGAGCGGGAGGACCTACAATGAGCAGTTCTTC
>TRBJ2-3|TRBD2|TRBV11-1|NA
CASSLGGLAGGPDTQYF
TGTGCCAGCAGCTTAGGAGGACTAGCGGGAGGGCCAGATACGCAGTATTTT
>TRBJ2-3|NA|TRBV29-1|NA
CSGLPRESTDTQYF
TGCAGCGGCCTCCCCCGGGAGTCCACAGATACGCAGTATTTT
>TRBJ2-5|NA|TRBV20-1|NA
CSAGGSETQYF
TGCAGTGCTGGGGGGTCTGAGACCCAGTACTTC
>TRBJ1-1|TRBD1|TRBV7-9|NA
CASSLRQGNTEAFF
TGTGCCAGCAGTTTGCGACAGGGGAACACTGAAGCTTTCTTT
>TRBJ1-2|NA|TRBV19|NA
CASSTDSSGYYGYTF
TGTGCCAGTAGTACCGACTCGTCAGGGTACTATGGCTACACCTTC
>TRBJ2-5|TRBD1|TRBV2|NA
CASRQGSYQETQYF
TGTGCCAGCCGACAGGGGAGCTACCAAGAGACCCAGTACTTC
>TRBJ1-2|NA|TRBV4-2|NA
CASSQGLDTLRGYTF
TGTGCCAGCAGCCAAGGATTGGACACATTGAGGGGCTACACCTTC
>TRBJ2-3|NA|TRBV7-6|NA
CASSSQQTSTDTQYF
TGTGCCTCCTCCTCACAGCAAACTAGCACAGATACGCAGTATTTT
>TRBJ1-3|NA|TRBV18|few
CASSPPRVGATGNTIYF
TGTGCCAGCTCACCACCCCGGGTGGGGGCCACTGGAAACACCATATATTTT
>TRBJ2-6|TRBD1|TRBV18|NA
CASSPPSWDRVASGANVLTF
TGTGCCAGCTCACCACCGTCCTGGGACAGGGTAGCCTCTGGGGCCAACGTCCTGACTTTC
>TRBJ2-3|NA|TRBV7-9|NA
CASSLDGGPTDTQYF
TGTGCCAGCAGCTTAGATGGGGGCCCCACAGATACGCAGTATTTT
>TRBJ2-7|NA|TRBV7-8|NA
CASTRQGSPYEQYF
TGTGCCAGCACCAGGCAGGGGTCTCCCTACGAGCAGTACTTC
>TRBJ2-7|NA|TRBV2|NA
CASSEFIAGNYEQYF
TGTGCCAGCAGTGAATTCATTGCAGGGAACTACGAGCAGTACTTC
>TRBJ2-7|TRBD1|TRBV29-1|NA
CSVAGQGSYEQYF
TGCAGCGTGGCGGGACAGGGAAGCTACGAGCAGTACTTC
>TRBJ2-1|NA|TRBV6-1|NA
CASRAGTAIGYEQFF
TGTGCCAGCAGGGCGGGGACGGCGATCGGGTATGAGCAGTTCTTC
>TRBJ2-7|TRBD1|TRBV7-9|NA
CASSPGQGRPLF
TGTGCCAGCAGCCCGGGACAGGGGAGACCCCTCTTC
>TRBJ2-3|NA|TRBV4-2|NA
CASSQDGGSDTQYF
TGTGCCAGCAGCCAAGATGGGGGCTCGGATACGCAGTATTTT
>TRBJ2-4|TRBD1|TRBV11-2|NA
CASSQIRGDRGGKNIQYF
TGTGCCAGCAGTCAGATAAGGGGGGACAGGGGAGGCAAAAACATTCAGTACTTC
>TRBJ2-1|TRBD2|TRBV2|medium-sized
CATAGVAGHEQFF
TGTGCCACCGCGGGAGTAGCGGGGCATGAGCAGTTCTTC
>TRBJ2-3|NA|TRBV27|NA
CASSLTTLSTDTQYF
TGTGCCAGCAGTTTGACTACCCTTAGCACAGATACGCAGTATTTT
>TRBJ1-4|NA|TRBV25-1|NA
CASSDSVATNEKLFF
TGTGCCAGCAGTGATAGTGTTGCAACTAATGAAAAACTGTTTTTT
>TRBJ1-1|NA|TRBV6-5|NA
CASSPRRNEAFF
TGTGCCAGCAGCCCGCGGCGCAATGAAGCTTTCTTT
>TRBJ2-5|TRBD1|TRBV19|NA
CASTGQGRETQYF
TGTGCCAGTACCGGACAGGGGAGGGAGACCCAGTACTTC
>TRBJ2-3|TRBD2|TRBV5-1|few
CASSSALAGGKDTQYF
TGCGCCAGCAGCTCAGCGCTAGCGGGAGGTAAAGATACGCAGTATTTT
>TRBJ1-3|NA|TRBV6-6|once
CASSPDGNSGNTIYF
TGTGCCAGCAGTCCAGACGGGAACTCTGGAAACACCATATATTTT
>TRBJ2-3|NA|TRBV6-4|once
CASSDFPTGSTDTQYF
TGTGCCAGCAGTGACTTCCCGACAGGAAGCACAGATACGCAGTATTTT
>TRBJ2-7|NA|TRBV19|NA
CASSIDAGRYYEQYF
TGTGCCAGTAGTATAGATGCGGGACGGTACTACGAGCAGTACTTC
>TRBJ2-3|NA|TRBV27|NA
CASSSPLADTQYF
TGTGCCAGCAGTAGTCCCCTCGCAGATACGCAGTATTTT
>TRBJ2-5|NA|TRBV18|NA
CASSPDAGPETQYF
TGTGCCAGCTCACCCGACGCGGGCCCAGAGACCCAGTACTTC
>TRBJ1-2|NA|TRBV28|few
CASSPPYYGYTF
TGTGCCAGCAGCCCCCCGTATTATGGCTACACCTTC
>TRBJ2-7|NA|TRBV11-2|NA
CASSPRGGTFYEQYF
TGTGCCAGCAGCCCCAGGGGAGGGACTTTCTACGAGCAGTACTTC
>TRBJ2-7|TRBD2|TRBV25-1|NA
CAAGRQRETYEQYF
TGTGCTGCAGGGCGACAGCGGGAAACCTACGAGCAGTACTTC
>TRBJ2-7|NA|TRBV5-4|NA
CASSLEEGEQYF
TGTGCCAGCAGCTTGGAGGAGGGGGAGCAGTACTTC
>TRBJ1-2|NA|TRBV5-1|NA
CASSLAGDYGYTF
TGCGCCAGCAGCTTGGCGGGTGACTATGGCTACACCTTC